This T cell receptor (beta chain) comes out of a study of low-dose radiotherapy and immunotherapy resistance in tumors. As for the study in general: It was 1 Gy per fraction every two weeks that Cohort 2 received, adding up to 13 Gy over 26 weeks. At a dose of 200 mg/m2, intravenous cyclophosphamide was given every two weeks, one day before radiation and immunotherapy.

Priming of first-strand cDNA relied on TRAV- and TRBV-specific primers (covering alpha and beta chains). TCR amplification involved 20 PCR cycles with a constant-region primer and V-primer adapter. By in vitro transcription, the isolated mRNA was amplified. TCRdb re-derived calls from the reads in MiXCR, one entry per CDR3 protein. The sample carries fewer than 95,000 distinct CDR3 sequences, under 10% recorded once. This clonotype was seen repeatedly, ten times or more. Trimming removed 5 bases at V and 6 bases at J, with 14 bases between. The CDR3 consists of 15 residues. Looked up from germline, CDR1 is MDHEN and CDR2 is SYDVKM. Time point: before trial treatment. The donors, trial participants, received nivolumab, ipilimumab, aspirin, low-dose cyclophosphamide and low-dose radiotherapy.

This chain links TRBV28 with TRBJ1-6, with D maybe TRBD1 (5 bases). The origin of this receptor is a male donor with prostate cancer. Sequenced material: PBMCs, taken before treatment. CDR3 residues: CASSGSGYSNSPLHF. Written as DNA, the CDR3 is TGTGCCAGCAGTGGGTCAGGGTATAGTAATTCACCCCTCCACTTT.